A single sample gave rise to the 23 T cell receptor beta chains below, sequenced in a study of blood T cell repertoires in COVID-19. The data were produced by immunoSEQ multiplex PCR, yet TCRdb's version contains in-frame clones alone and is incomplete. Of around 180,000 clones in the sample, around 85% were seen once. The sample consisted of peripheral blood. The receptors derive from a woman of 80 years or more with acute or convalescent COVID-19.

CDR3 nucleotide sequence: TGTGCCAGCAGCCGGACCGCGGGGTACTACGAGCAGTACTTC. This encodes CASSRTAGYYEQYF. The chain combines TRBV11-2 with TRBJ2-7; tentatively, D is TRBD2 (6 bases). V lost 5 bases, J lost 3 bases, and 14 bases lay in between. The CDR3 covers 14 residues. Germline V gene data show CDR1 as SGHAT and CDR2 as FQNNGV.

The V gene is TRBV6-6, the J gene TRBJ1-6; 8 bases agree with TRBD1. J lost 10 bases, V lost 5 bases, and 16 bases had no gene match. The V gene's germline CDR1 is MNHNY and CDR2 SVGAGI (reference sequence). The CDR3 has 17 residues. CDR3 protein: CASSLQGQGASLSPLHF. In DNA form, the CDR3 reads TGTGCCAGCAGTCTACAAGGACAGGGCGCTTCACTCTCACCCCTCCACTTT.

The CDR3 DNA is TGTGCCAGCAGTTACTCGGAAAGCGGGGTAACTGAAGCTTTCTTT. Translation: CASSYSESGVTEAFF. The V gene is TRBV6-5, the J gene TRBJ1-1; D is unresolved. Trimming pared 0 bases from V and 5 bases from J, leaving 13 bases between. The CDR3 is 15 amino acids. Germline V CDR1 and CDR2: MNHEY, SVGAGI.

The CDR3 DNA follows: TGTGCCAGCAGCTTAAAAACAGGGTGGTCAGAGACCCAGTACTTC. It yields the protein CASSLKTGWSETQYF. This chain links TRBV7-2 with TRBJ2-5, with D possibly being TRBD1 (6 bases). The CDR3 loop spans 15 amino acids. Germline V gene data show CDR1 as SGHTA and CDR2 as FQGNSA. The V end was cut by 2 bases, the J end by 4 bases, with 14 bases between.

DNA for the CDR3: TGTGCCAGCAGCAGGACTAGCGGGAGTTGGGACCGGGCCAAAAACATTCAGTACTTC. Translated, it gives CASSRTSGSWDRAKNIQYF. The V call is TRBV7-9, the J call TRBJ2-4; 13 bases are shared with TRBD2. The J segment lost 1 base and the V segment lost 5 bases, leaving 11 bases of the junction unmatched. This CDR3 has 19 amino acids. CDR1 is SEHNR and CDR2 is FQNEAQ in the germline V gene (reference sequence).

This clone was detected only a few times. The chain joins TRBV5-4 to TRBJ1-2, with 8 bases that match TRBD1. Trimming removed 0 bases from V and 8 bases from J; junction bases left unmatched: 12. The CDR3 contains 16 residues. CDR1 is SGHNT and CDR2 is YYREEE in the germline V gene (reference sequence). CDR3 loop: CASSLAPGTGNRGYTF. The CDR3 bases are TGTGCCAGCAGCTTGGCCCCCGGGACAGGTAATCGAGGCTACACCTTC.

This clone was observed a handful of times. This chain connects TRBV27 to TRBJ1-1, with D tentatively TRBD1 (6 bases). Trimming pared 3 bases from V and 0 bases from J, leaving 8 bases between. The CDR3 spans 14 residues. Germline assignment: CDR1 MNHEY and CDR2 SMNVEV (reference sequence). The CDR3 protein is CASSFRGLNTEAFF. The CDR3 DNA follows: TGTGCCAGCAGTTTCAGGGGCCTGAACACTGAAGCTTTCTTT.

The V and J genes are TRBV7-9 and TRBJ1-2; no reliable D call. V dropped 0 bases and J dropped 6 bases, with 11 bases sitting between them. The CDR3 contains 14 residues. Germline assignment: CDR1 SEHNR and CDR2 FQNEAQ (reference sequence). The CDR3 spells CASSLAAALDGYTF. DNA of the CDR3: TGTGCCAGCAGCTTAGCGGCGGCCCTCGATGGCTACACCTTC.

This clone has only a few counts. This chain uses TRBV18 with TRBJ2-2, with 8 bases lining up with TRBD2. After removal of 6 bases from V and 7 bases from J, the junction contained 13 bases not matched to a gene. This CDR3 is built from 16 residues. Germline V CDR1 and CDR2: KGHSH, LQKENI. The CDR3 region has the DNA TGTGCCAGCTCCCCCCAGCCCAGCGGGGGAGACGGGGAGCTGTTTTTT. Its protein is CASSPQPSGGDGELFF.

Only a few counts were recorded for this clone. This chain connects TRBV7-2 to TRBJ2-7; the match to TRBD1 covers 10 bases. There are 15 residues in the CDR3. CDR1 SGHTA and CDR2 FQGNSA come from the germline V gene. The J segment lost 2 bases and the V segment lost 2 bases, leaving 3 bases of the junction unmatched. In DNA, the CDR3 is TGTGCCAGCAGCTTAAGGGGGACAGGGGCCTACGAGCAGTACTTC. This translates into CASSLRGTGAYEQYF.

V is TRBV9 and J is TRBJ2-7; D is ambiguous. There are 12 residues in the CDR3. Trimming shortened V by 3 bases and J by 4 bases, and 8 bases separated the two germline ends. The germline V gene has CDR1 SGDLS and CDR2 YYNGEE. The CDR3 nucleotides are TGTGCCAGCAGCGCGACCGGGTACGAGCAGTACTTC. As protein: CASSATGYEQYF.

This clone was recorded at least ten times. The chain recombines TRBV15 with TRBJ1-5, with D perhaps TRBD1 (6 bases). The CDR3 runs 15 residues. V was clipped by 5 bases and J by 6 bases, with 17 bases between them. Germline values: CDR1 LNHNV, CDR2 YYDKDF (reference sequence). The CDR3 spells CATSSSNRVGQPQHF. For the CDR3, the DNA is TGTGCCACCAGCTCTTCAAACAGGGTTGGTCAGCCCCAGCATTTT.

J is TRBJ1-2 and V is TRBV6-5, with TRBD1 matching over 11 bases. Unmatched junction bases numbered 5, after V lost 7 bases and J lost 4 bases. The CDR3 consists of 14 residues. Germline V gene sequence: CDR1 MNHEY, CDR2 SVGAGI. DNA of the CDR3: TGTGCCAGCAAAAGGACAGGGGGCAGCTATGGCTACACCTTC. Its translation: CASKRTGGSYGYTF.

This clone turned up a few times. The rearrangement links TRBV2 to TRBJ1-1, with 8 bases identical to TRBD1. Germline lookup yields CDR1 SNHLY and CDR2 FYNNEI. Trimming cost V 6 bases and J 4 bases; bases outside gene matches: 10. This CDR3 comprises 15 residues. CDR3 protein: CASSATGVVGTEAFF. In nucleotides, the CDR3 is TGTGCCAGCAGCGCGACAGGGGTAGTTGGCACTGAAGCTTTCTTT. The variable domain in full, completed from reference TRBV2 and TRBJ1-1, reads EPEVTQTPSHQVTQMGQEVILRCVPISNHLYFYWYRQILGQKVEFLVSFYNNEISEKSEIFDDQFSVERPDGSNFTLKIRSTKLEDSAMYFCASSATGVVGTEAFFGQGTRLTVV.

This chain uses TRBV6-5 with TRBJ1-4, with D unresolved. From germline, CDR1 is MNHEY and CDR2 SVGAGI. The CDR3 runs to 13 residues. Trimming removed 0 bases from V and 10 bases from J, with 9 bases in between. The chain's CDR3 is CASSYSSGGKLFF. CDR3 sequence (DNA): TGTGCCAGCAGTTACTCATCGGGTGGAAAACTGTTTTTT.

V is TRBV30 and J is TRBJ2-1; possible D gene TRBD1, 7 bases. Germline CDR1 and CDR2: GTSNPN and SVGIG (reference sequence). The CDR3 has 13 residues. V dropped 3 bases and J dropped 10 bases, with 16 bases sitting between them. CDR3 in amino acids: CAWRGGQFREQFF. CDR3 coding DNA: TGTGCCTGGAGGGGGGGACAGTTTAGGGAGCAGTTCTTC.

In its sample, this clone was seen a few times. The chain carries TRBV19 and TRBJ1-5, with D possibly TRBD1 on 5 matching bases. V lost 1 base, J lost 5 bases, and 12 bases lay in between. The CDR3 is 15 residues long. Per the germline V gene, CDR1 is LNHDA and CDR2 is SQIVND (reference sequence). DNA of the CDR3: TGTGCCAGTAGTATAGGGACACATACTTATCAGCCCCAGCATTTT. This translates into CASSIGTHTYQPQHF. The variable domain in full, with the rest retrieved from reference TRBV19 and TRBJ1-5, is DGGITQSPKYLFRKEGQNVTLSCEQNLNHDAMYWYRQDPGQGLRLIYYSQIVNDFQKGDIAEGYSVSREKKESFPLTVTSAQKNPTAFYLCASSIGTHTYQPQHFGDGTRLSIL.

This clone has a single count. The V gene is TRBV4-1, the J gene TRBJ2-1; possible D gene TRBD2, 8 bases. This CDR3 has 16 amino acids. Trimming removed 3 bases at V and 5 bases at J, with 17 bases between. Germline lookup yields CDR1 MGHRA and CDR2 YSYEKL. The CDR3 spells CASSQRGRGVDNEQFF. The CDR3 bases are TGCGCCAGCAGCCAGAGGGGGCGGGGGGTAGACAATGAGCAGTTCTTC.

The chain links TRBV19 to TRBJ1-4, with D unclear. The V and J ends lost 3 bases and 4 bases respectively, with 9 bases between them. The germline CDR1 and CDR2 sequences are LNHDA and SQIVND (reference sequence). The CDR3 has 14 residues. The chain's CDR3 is CASSIYQNNEKLFF. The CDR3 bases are TGTGCCAGTAGTATTTACCAGAATAATGAAAAACTGTTTTTT. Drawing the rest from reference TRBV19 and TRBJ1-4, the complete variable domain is DGGITQSPKYLFRKEGQNVTLSCEQNLNHDAMYWYRQDPGQGLRLIYYSQIVNDFQKGDIAEGYSVSREKKESFPLTVTSAQKNPTAFYLCASSIYQNNEKLFFGSGTQLSVL.

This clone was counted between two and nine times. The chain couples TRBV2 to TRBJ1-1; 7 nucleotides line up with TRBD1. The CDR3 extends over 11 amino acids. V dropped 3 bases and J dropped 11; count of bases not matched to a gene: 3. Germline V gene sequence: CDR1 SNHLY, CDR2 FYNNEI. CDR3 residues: CASSETGRAFF. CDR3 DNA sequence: TGTGCCAGCAGTGAGACAGGGAGGGCTTTCTTT.

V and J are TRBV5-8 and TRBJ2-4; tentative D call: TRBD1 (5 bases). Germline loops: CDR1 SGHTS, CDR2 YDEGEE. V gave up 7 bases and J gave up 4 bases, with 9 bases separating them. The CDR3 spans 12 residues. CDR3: CASGQRKNIQYF. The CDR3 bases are TGTGCCAGCGGACAACGAAAAAACATTCAGTACTTC.

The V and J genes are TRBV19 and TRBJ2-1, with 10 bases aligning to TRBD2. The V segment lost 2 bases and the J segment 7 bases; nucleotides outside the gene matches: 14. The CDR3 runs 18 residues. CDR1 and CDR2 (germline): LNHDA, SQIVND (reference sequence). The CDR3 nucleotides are TGTGCCAGTAGTATACCGTTTCGAGCGGGAGGGCCCAGGAATGAGCAGTTCTTC. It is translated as CASSIPFRAGGPRNEQFF.

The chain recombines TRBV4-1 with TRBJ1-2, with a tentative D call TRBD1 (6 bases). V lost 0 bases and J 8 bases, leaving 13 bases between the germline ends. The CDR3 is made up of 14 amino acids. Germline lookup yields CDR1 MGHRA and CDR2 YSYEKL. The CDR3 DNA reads TGCGCCAGCAGCCAAGATGCAGGGGTGGGAGGCTACACCTTC. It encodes CASSQDAGVGGYTF.